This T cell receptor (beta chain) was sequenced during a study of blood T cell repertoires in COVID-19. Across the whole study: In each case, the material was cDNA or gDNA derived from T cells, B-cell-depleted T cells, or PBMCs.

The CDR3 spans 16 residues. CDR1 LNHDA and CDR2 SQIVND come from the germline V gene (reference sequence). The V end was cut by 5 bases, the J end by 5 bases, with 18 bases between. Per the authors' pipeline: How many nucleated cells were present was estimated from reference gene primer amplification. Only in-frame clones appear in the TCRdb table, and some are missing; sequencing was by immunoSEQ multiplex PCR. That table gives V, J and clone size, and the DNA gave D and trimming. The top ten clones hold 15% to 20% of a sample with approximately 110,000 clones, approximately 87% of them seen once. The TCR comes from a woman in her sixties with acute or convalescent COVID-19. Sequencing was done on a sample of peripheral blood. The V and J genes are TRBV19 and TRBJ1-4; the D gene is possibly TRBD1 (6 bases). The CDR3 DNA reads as TGTGCCAGTAGTGCACAGGGTATCGTCGCCAATGAAAAACTGTTTTTT. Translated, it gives CASSAQGIVANEKLFF.